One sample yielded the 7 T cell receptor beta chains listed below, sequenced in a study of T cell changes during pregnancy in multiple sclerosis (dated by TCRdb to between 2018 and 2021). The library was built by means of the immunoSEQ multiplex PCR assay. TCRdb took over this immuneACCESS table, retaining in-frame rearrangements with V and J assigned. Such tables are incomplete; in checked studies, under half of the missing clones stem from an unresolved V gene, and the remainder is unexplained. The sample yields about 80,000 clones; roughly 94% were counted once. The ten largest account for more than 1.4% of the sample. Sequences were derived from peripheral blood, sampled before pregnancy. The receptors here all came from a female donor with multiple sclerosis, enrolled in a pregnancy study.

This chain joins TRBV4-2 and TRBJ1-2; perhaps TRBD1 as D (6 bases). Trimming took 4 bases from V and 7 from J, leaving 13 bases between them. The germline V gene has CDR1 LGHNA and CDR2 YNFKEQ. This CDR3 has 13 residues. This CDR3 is CASSPLLGAGYTF. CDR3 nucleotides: TGTGCCAGCAGCCCTCTTTTGGGGGCTGGCTACACCTTC.

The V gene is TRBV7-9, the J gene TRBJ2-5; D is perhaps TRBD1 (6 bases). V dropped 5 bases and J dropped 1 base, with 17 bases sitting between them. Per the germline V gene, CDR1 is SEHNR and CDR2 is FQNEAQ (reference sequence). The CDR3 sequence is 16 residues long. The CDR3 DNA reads TGTGCCAGCAGCGCCATGTGGGGGCCTCTCCAAGAGACCCAGTACTTC. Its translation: CASSAMWGPLQETQYF. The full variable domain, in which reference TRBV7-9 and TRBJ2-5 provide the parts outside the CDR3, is DTGVSQNPRHKITKRGQNVTFRCDPISEHNRLYWYRQTLGQGPEFLTYFQNEAQLEKSRLLSDRFSAERPKGSFSTLEIQRTEQGDSAMYLCASSAMWGPLQETQYFGPGTRLLVL.

The CDR3 DNA follows: TGTGCCAGCAGCGGAGGGGACGCCCGTTTCCACTTT. Protein sequence: CASSGGDARFHF. This rearrangement joins TRBV7-9 to TRBJ1-6; TRBD1 might be the D (5 bases). V lost 5 bases and J lost 17, with 16 bases in between. CDR3 length: 12 amino acids. The germline V gene encodes CDR1 SEHNR and CDR2 FQNEAQ (reference sequence). Supplemented by reference TRBV7-9 and TRBJ1-6, the full variable domain reads DTGVSQNPRHKITKRGQNVTFRCDPISEHNRLYWYRQTLGQGPEFLTYFQNEAQLEKSRLLSDRFSAERPKGSFSTLEIQRTEQGDSAMYLCASSGGDARFHFGNGTRLTVT.

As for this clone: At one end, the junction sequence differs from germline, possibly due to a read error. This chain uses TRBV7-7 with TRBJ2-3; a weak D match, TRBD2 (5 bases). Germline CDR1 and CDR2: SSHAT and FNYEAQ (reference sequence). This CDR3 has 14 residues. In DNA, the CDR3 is TGTGCTAGCAGCTTAGTCGGAGGTTCCGATACGCAGTATTTT. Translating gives CASSLVGGSDTQYF.

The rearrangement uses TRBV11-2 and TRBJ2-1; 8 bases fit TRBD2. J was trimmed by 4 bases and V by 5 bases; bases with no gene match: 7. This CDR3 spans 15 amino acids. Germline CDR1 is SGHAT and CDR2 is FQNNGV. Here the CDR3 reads CASSLIAGLYNEQFF. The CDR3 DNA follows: TGTGCCAGCAGCCTTATAGCGGGACTATACAATGAGCAGTTCTTC.

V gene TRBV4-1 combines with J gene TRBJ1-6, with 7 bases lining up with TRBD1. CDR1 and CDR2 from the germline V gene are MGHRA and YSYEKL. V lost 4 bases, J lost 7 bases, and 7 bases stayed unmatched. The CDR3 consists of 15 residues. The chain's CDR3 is CASSPYGTANSPLHF. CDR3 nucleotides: TGCGCCAGCAGCCCCTATGGGACAGCGAATTCACCCCTCCACTTT.

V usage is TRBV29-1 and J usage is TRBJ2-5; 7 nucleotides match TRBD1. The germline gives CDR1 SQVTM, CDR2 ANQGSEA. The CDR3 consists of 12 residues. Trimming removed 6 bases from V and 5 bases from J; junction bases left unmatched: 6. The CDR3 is CSVDRNGETQYF. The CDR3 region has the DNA TGCAGCGTGGACAGGAATGGGGAGACCCAGTACTTC. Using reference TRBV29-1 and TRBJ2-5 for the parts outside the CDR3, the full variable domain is SAVISQKPSRDICQRGTSLTIQCQVDSQVTMMFWYRQQPGQSLTLIATANQGSEATYESGFVIDKFPISRPNLTFSTLTVSNMSPEDSSIYLCSVDRNGETQYFGPGTRLLVL.